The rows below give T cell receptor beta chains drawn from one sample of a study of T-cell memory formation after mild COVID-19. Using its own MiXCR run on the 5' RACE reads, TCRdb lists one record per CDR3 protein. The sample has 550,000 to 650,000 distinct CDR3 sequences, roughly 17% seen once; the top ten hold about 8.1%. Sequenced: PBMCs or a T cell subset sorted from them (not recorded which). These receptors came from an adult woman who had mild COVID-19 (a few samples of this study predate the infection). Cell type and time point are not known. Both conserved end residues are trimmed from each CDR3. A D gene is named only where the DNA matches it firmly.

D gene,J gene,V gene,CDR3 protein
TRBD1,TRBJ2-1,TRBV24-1,ATSGPGTGYNEQF
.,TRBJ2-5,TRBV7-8,ASSPEAGGRGTQY
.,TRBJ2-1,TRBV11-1,ATRTRRNEQF
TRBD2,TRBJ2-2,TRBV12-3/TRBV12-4,ASRSAGGPGTGELF
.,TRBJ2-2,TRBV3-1,ASSQPNTGELF
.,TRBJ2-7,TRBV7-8,ASSLSGYEGYEQY
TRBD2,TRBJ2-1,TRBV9,ASSGLAGGTYNEQF
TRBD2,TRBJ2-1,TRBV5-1,ASSSGTSGSLYNEQF
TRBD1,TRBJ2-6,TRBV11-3,ASSLGPRDRGIVVLT
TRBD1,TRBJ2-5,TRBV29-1,SVVGSTGGETQY
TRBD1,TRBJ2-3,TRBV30,AWEGRGGPDTQY
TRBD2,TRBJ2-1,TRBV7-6,AISREGLQF
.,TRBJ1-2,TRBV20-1,SARGPGPYGYT
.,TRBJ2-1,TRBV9,ASSVVGDEQF
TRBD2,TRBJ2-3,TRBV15,ATSFGGTSGRRDTQY
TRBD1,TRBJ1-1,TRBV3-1,ASSKRDRGTEAF
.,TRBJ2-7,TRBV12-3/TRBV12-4,ASSLSGVFGEQY
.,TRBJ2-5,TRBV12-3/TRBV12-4,ASSAAGSQPPETQY
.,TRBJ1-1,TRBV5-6,ASSLGQGVEAF
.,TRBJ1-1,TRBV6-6,ASSYLMPTFGGTEAF
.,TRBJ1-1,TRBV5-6,ASSKPGTLNTEAF
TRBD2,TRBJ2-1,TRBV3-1,ASSQDRGLAGGLENEQF
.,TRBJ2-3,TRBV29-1,SARNTDTQY
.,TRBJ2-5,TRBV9,ASSVGIQETQY
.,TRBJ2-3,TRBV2,ASSELGSGVSTDTQY
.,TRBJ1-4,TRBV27,ASRRTNEKLF
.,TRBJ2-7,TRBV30,AWSVLSEQY
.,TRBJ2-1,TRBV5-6,ASSLWGLDEQF
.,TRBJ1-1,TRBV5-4,ASSLDSSWAEAF
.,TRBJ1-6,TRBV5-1,ASSPGRANSPLH
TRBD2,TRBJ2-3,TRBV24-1,ATSDPLAGDTDTQY
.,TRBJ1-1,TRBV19,ASSLSAGDTEAF
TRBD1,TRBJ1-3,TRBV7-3,ASSSRQGHTIY
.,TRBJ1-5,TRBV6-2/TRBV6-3,ASRPWVGNQPQH
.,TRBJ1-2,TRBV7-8,ASSLISRGSGDGYT
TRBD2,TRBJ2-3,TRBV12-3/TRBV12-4,ASSSSGGAAITDTQY
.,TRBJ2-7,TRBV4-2,ASSQGRDRGPEQY
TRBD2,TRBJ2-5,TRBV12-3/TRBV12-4,ASSNQDRGLAGPRATQY
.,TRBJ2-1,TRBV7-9,AGVGQRDTYNEQF
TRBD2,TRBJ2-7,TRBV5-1,ASSSHGGGLAGVYEQY
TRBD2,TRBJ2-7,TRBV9,ASSPRGTSSEQY
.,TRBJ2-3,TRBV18,ASSPPGGASTDTQY
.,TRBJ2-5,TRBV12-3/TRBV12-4,ASSAGLQETQY
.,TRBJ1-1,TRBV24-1,ATSDPGRGTEAF
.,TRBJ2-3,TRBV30,AWSIGSIATDTQY
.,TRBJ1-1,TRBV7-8,ASSLGGTRLGTNTEAF
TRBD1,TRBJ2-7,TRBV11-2,ASSLTGFEQY
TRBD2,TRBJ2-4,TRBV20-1,SAYPERGKNIQY
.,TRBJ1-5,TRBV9,ASSVEGAGNQPQH
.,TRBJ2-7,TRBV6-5,ASTRAWDLSYEQY